The 19 T cell receptor beta chains in this list originate from one sample, sequenced in a study of memory CD4+ T cells and cytomegalovirus serostatus. Sequenced by immunoSEQ multiplex PCR; TCRdb stores in-frame clones only, minus some. The table shows approximately 51,000 clones, with around 70% occurring only once. The sort gate was single viable CD3+CD4+CD8-CD45RO+ cells for memory CD4+ T cells. The sample consisted of memory CD4+ T cells from blood. The receptor set was obtained from an adult in good health and CMV-seropositive.

The J gene is TRBJ2-7, the V gene TRBV5-1; 8 bases line up with TRBD2. V shed 3 bases and J 6 bases; nucleotides not matched to a gene: 17. This CDR3 is 17 amino acids long. CDR1 is SGHRS, CDR2 YFSETQ, per germline. The CDR3 loop reads CASSSGGAGSHKGEQYF. In nucleotides, the CDR3 is TGCGCCAGCAGCTCCGGGGGGGCAGGGAGTCATAAGGGCGAGCAGTACTTC.

The chain has TRBV15 and TRBJ2-3, with 9 positions matching TRBD2. Germline CDR1 and CDR2: LNHNV and YYDKDF (reference sequence). CDR3 length: 15 residues. V lost 1 base, J lost 4 bases, and 3 bases stayed unmatched. The CDR3 nucleotides read TGTGCCACCAGCAGAGTTAGCGGGGGTGCAGATACGCAGTATTTT. It yields the protein CATSRVSGGADTQYF.

The chain is built from TRBV7-2 and TRBJ1-2; D gene unclear. The V gene's germline CDR1 is SGHTA and CDR2 FQGNSA. This CDR3 comprises 15 residues. Trimming removed 3 bases from V and 7 bases from J, with 18 bases in between. The CDR3, as DNA: TGTGCCAGCAGCTTCGAGGGAGGTTTGTTTGGTGGCTACACCTTC. Protein: CASSFEGGLFGGYTF.

This sequence joins TRBV14 and TRBJ1-6; D gene unclear. Germline V gene lookup returns CDR1 SGHDN and CDR2 FVKESK. Trimming shortened V by 6 bases and J by 6 bases, and 9 bases separated the two germline ends. CDR3 length: 13 residues. CDR3 sequence (DNA): TGTGCCAGCAGACTGGTGGCTAATTCACCCCTCCACTTT. Translating it yields CASRLVANSPLHF.

The J gene is TRBJ1-1, the V gene TRBV27, with TRBD1 identical over 7 bases. CDR1 and CDR2 from the germline V gene are MNHEY and SMNVEV (reference sequence). With V trimmed by 3 bases and J by 4 bases, 11 bases remained unmatched. This CDR3 has 16 amino acids. The CDR3 coding sequence is TGTGCCAGCAGTTTTCGGGCAGGGGGGGAAGGCACTGAAGCTTTCTTT. Translated, it gives CASSFRAGGEGTEAFF.

The chain is built from TRBV4-1 and TRBJ2-4; TRBD2 agrees at 9 bases. Germline values: CDR1 MGHRA, CDR2 YSYEKL. This CDR3 is 18 amino acids long. V lost 1 base, J lost 1 base, and 8 bases stayed unmatched. The DNA for the CDR3 is TGCGCCAGCAGCCAAGTCGGCATAGCGGGGGTCGCCAAAAACATTCAGTACTTC. It encodes CASSQVGIAGVAKNIQYF.

In this sample, this clone turned up a few times. V gene TRBV4-2 combines with J gene TRBJ2-7; no reliable D call. CDR1 and CDR2 from the germline V gene are LGHNA and YNFKEQ. This CDR3 contains 15 residues. V dropped 0 bases and J dropped 7 bases, with 16 bases sitting between them. Here the CDR3 reads CASSQDQARVGEQYF. The CDR3 nucleotides read TGTGCCAGCAGCCAAGATCAGGCCAGAGTGGGGGAGCAGTACTTC.

Only one count was recorded for this clone. The rearrangement links TRBV5-1 to TRBJ1-6; no reliable D call. CDR3 size: 12 residues. CDR1 and CDR2 from the germline V gene are SGHRS and YFSETQ. Trimming left V 4 bases short and J 11 bases short, with 10 bases between. The CDR3 protein is CASSNNGTPLHF. The CDR3 DNA sequence: TGCGCCAGCAGCAATAACGGGACACCCCTCCACTTT.

This chain links TRBV5-4 with TRBJ1-1; 9 positions agree with TRBD1. The J segment lost 2 bases and the V segment lost 4 bases, leaving 9 bases of the junction unmatched. This CDR3 region has 16 residues. The germline V gene encodes CDR1 SGHNT and CDR2 YYREEE (reference sequence). DNA of the CDR3: TGTGCCAGCAGCCGTGGATCGGGACAGGGAAACACTGAAGCTTTCTTT. Its translation: CASSRGSGQGNTEAFF.

This clone was seen more than once but under ten times. V gene TRBV5-1 combines with J gene TRBJ1-1; D not certain. The length of the CDR3 is 13 residues. In germline, CDR1 is SGHRS, CDR2 YFSETQ. V was clipped by 1 base and J by 5 bases, with 9 bases between them. The CDR3 DNA reads as TGCGCCAGCAGCTTGACGGGCTTTACTGAAGCTTTCTTT. Its protein product is CASSLTGFTEAFF.

This clone was detected a few times. This chain joins TRBV6-1 and TRBJ1-6; no firm D call. This CDR3 is built from 15 residues. Trimming took 3 bases from V and 2 from J, leaving 8 bases between them. CDR1 and CDR2 (germline): MNHNS, SASEGT. The DNA for the CDR3 is TGTGCCAGCAGTGACAGGTCCCCCTATAATTCACCCCTCCACTTT. This codes for CASSDRSPYNSPLHF.

The V gene is TRBV5-1, the J gene TRBJ2-5, with TRBD2 matching over 9 bases. The CDR3 contains 17 residues. Per the germline V gene, CDR1 is SGHRS and CDR2 is YFSETQ. V gave up 5 bases and J gave up 2 bases; unmatched junction bases: 13. The CDR3 DNA is TGCGCCAGCAGTCTTAGCGGGGGAGAAACCCCTCAAGAGACCCAGTACTTC. Translated, it gives CASSLSGGETPQETQYF.

The chain employs TRBV4-1 and TRBJ1-2, with TRBD1 identical over 7 bases. This CDR3 spans 14 amino acids. Germline lookup yields CDR1 MGHRA and CDR2 YSYEKL. V lost 3 bases and J lost 6; bases outside the gene matches: 7. CDR3 DNA sequence: TGCGCCAGCAGCCAGATACAGGGGAGGAATGGCTACACCTTC. The encoded protein is CASSQIQGRNGYTF.

Turning to this clone: One end of the junction varies from germline; a read error may be responsible. The chain joins TRBV7-7 to TRBJ2-5; D remains ambiguous. The CDR3 loop spans 13 amino acids. Per the germline V gene, CDR1 is SSHAT and CDR2 is FNYEAQ (reference sequence). The CDR3 DNA reads as TGTGCTAGCAGCGCAAATTTACAAGAGACCCAGTACTTC. Translating it yields CASSANLQETQYF.

CDR3 DNA sequence: TGCGCCAGCAGCTCCCAGGAGGGGCGGTTAGGAGATACGCAGTATTTT. It specifies CASSSQEGRLGDTQYF. The chain uses TRBV5-1 and TRBJ2-3; the D gene is possibly TRBD2 (6 bases). The CDR3 length is 16 residues. V was shortened by 3 bases and J by 5 bases, with 19 bases between the two germline ends. Germline loops: CDR1 SGHRS, CDR2 YFSETQ.

This clone came up once. V is TRBV5-6 and J is TRBJ2-1, with a weak D call TRBD1 (5 bases). V lost 1 base, J lost 15 bases, and 17 bases lay in between. CDR3 length equals 13 residues. Germline V gene lookup returns CDR1 SGHDT and CDR2 YYEEEE. CDR3 bases: TGTGCCAGCAGCTTGAGTCCCGCAGGGTCTCTGTTCTTC. Protein: CASSLSPAGSLFF.

This chain connects TRBV29-1 to TRBJ1-2; unclear D gene. The CDR3 sequence is 12 residues long. Germline CDR1 and CDR2: SQVTM and ANQGSEA. The germline V and J ends were trimmed by 1 base and 12 bases, with 15 bases remaining between them. Written as DNA, the CDR3 is TGCAGCGTTGAAGTCCGGAGCTATGGTAACACCTTC. As protein: CSVEVRSYGNTF.

This chain uses TRBV6-5 with TRBJ2-2, with D perhaps TRBD1 or TRBD2 (5 bases each). Between the trimmed V and J ends, which lost 6 bases and 4 bases, there was a span of 15 bases. Germline lookup yields CDR1 MNHEY and CDR2 SVGAGI. This CDR3 is 15 amino acids long. CDR3 residues: CASSPRDGRTGELFF. Written as DNA, the CDR3 is TGTGCCAGCAGCCCCCGGGACGGACGCACCGGGGAGCTGTTTTTT.

V usage is TRBV5-1 and J usage is TRBJ2-7, with a possible D match to TRBD2 (6 bases). The CDR3 has 18 residues. Trimming pared 2 bases from V and 0 bases from J, leaving 21 bases between. Looked up from germline, CDR1 is SGHRS and CDR2 is YFSETQ. The CDR3 is CASSFGDWSDTSSYEQYF. The CDR3, as DNA: TGCGCCAGCAGCTTCGGGGACTGGTCAGACACTAGCTCCTACGAGCAGTACTTC.